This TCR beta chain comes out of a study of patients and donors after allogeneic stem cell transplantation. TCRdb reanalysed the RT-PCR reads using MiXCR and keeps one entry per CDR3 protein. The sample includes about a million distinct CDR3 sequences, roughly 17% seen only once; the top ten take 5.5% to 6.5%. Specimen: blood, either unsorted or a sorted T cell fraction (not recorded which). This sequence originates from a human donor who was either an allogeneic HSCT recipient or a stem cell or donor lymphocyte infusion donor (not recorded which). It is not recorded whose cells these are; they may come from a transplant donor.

As DNA, the CDR3 is TGTGCCAGCAGCCCTAGCCCCTCGAACACCGGGGAGCTGTTTTTT. This sequence encodes CASSPSPSNTGELFF. The chain employs TRBV14 and TRBJ2-2; D perhaps matches TRBD2 (5 bases). Trimming left V 4 bases short and J 0 bases short, with 9 bases between. CDR1 is SGHDN, CDR2 FVKESK, per germline. The CDR3 runs to 15 residues. The full variable domain, its missing parts supplied by reference TRBV14 and TRBJ2-2, is EAGVTQFPSHSVIEKGQTVTLRCDPISGHDNLYWYRRVMGKEIKFLLHFVKESKQDESGMPNNRFLAERTGGTYSTLKVQPAELEDSGVYFCASSPSPSNTGELFFGEGSRLTVL.